This T cell receptor (beta chain) was profiled in a study of T cells in Graves' hyperthyroidism and ophthalmopathy. About the study: Sampling of peripheral blood happened at initial diagnosis, prior to any treatment. Findings and caveats of the study: Model output signaled ophthalmopathy a median about 6.3 months ahead of onset.

The investigators amplified TCR beta CDR3 regions from RNA transcripts. The HTBI primer set was used in a first-round RT-PCR of the TCR CDR3. From the multiplex PCR reads, TCRdb called clonotypes with MiXCR, one entry per CDR3 protein. Of some 350,000 distinct CDR3 sequences in the sample, 15% to 18% were seen once. In patients aged 18 to 65, hyperthyroidism was newly diagnosed, with duration under 2 months. This clonotype has ten or more counts. Its antigen is undetermined. Sequencing used blood. This TCR was sampled from a woman aged 18-35 years with Graves' hyperthyroidism that later progressed to Graves' ophthalmopathy.

CDR3: CASSPGGWGLNEQFF. Here the CDR3 DNA reads TGTGCCAGCAGCCCCGGGGGTTGGGGCCTTAATGAGCAGTTCTTC. The J gene is TRBJ2-1, the V gene TRBV7-8; a weak D match, TRBD2 (6 bases). This CDR3 is 15 amino acids long. CDR1 and CDR2 (germline): SGHVS, FQNEAQ. V lost 5 bases, J lost 7 bases, and 18 bases lay in between.